These 25 T cell receptor beta chains were all obtained from the same sample, sequenced in a study of CD8 T cells in Susac syndrome. When the RNA was reverse transcribed, random hexamers were used with an input of roughly 0.45 to 1 ug. TCRdb analysed the immunoSEQ multiplex PCR reads with MiXCR anew, one entry per CDR3 protein. The data hold roughly 200,000 distinct CDR3 sequences, with just under 95% observed a single time. Sequencing used CD4+ T cells from PBMCs. The receptors derive from a human donor with multiple sclerosis.

The V call is TRBV5-1, the J call TRBJ2-1, with D possibly TRBD1 on 6 matching bases. Germline V gene sequence: CDR1 SGHRS, CDR2 YFSETQ. Between the trimmed V and J ends, which lost 3 bases and 4 bases, there was a span of 11 bases. The CDR3 has 14 amino acids. CDR3 sequence: CASSSGQPYNEQFF. The CDR3 coding sequence is TGCGCCAGCAGCTCCGGACAGCCTTACAATGAGCAGTTCTTC.

The V and J genes are TRBV7-2 and TRBJ2-5; 8 positions match TRBD2. Germline V gene sequence: CDR1 SGHTA, CDR2 FQGNSA. The trim removed 5 bases at V and 5 bases at J, leaving 13 bases unmatched. The CDR3 spans 16 residues. CDR3 region: CASSAQVLAGRETQYF. In DNA, the CDR3 is TGTGCCAGCAGCGCCCAAGTTCTAGCGGGTCGGGAGACCCAGTACTTC.

The rearrangement links TRBV5-1 to TRBJ2-5; 11 nucleotides agree with TRBD2. CDR3 size: 14 residues. Germline V lookup: CDR1 SGHRS, CDR2 YFSETQ. V trimming: 2 bases; J trimming: 5 bases; junction bases outside the gene matches: 2. CDR3 amino acids: CASSFGLAGETQYF. The CDR3 DNA is TGCGCCAGCAGCTTTGGACTAGCGGGTGAGACCCAGTACTTC.

The chain uses TRBV18 and TRBJ1-1; D gene unclear. This CDR3 has 14 amino acids. Trimming took off 4 bases at V and 0 bases at J, with 9 bases between the two ends. The germline V gene has CDR1 KGHSH and CDR2 LQKENI. The CDR3 DNA is TGTGCCAGCTCACGGGCGGATATGAACACTGAAGCTTTCTTT. This codes for CASSRADMNTEAFF.

In DNA, the CDR3 is TGCAGCGTTTCGGACCCCCAGATTGGCACAGATACGCAGTATTTT. Translation gives CSVSDPQIGTDTQYF. The V and J genes are TRBV29-1 and TRBJ2-3; D is unresolved. Germline V gives CDR1 SQVTM, CDR2 ANQGSEA. V shed 5 bases and J shed 1 base, with 16 bases lying between them. The CDR3 is 15 amino acids.

This clonotype was observed a few times. V gene TRBV18 combines with J gene TRBJ1-2, with TRBD1 matching 10 bases. The length of the CDR3 is 15 residues. Germline values: CDR1 KGHSH, CDR2 LQKENI. V lost 6 bases to trimming and J lost 2 bases; unmatched junction nucleotides: 6. CDR3 sequence reads: CASSPGTGVNYGYTF. CDR3 coding DNA: TGTGCCAGCTCCCCCGGGACAGGGGTCAACTATGGCTACACCTTC.

The chain employs TRBV9 and TRBJ2-3; perhaps TRBD1 as D (5 bases). CDR1 SGDLS and CDR2 YYNGEE come from the germline V gene. V lost 4 bases and J lost 8, with 14 bases in between. CDR3 length: 13 residues. CDR3 nucleotides: TGTGCCAGCAGCCCTCCAGGGTTGGGTACGCAGTATTTT. Translating it yields CASSPPGLGTQYF.

This chain uses TRBV29-1 with TRBJ1-1; D gene unclear. V lost 3 bases and J lost 2, with 4 bases in between. The germline gives CDR1 SQVTM, CDR2 ANQGSEA. This CDR3 has 11 residues. For the CDR3, the DNA is TGCAGCGTTGACCCAAACACTGAAGCTTTCTTT. Translation gives CSVDPNTEAFF.

This chain uses TRBV27 with TRBJ2-1, with 13 bases matching TRBD2. Looked up from germline, CDR1 is MNHEY and CDR2 is SMNVEV (reference sequence). The CDR3 runs 16 residues. J was trimmed by 9 bases and V by 6 bases; bases with no gene match: 11. In DNA form, the CDR3 reads TGTGCCAGCAGCTTTGTTGGGACTAGCGGGGAGAGTGAGCAGTTCTTC. Encoded protein: CASSFVGTSGESEQFF.

This clonotype was recorded a few times. The rearrangement uses TRBV6-1 and TRBJ1-2, with D unclear. The germline CDR1 and CDR2 sequences are MNHNS and SASEGT. Deletions cut 3 bases from V and 5 bases from J, with 4 bases between. CDR3 length: 11 residues. The chain's CDR3 is CASSDFYGYTF. DNA of the CDR3: TGTGCCAGCAGTGATTTTTATGGCTACACCTTC.

The chain has TRBV12-3 or TRBV12-4 and TRBJ1-1; D remains ambiguous. The CDR3 covers 16 residues. Trimming shortened V by 6 bases and J by 0 bases, and 17 bases separated the two germline ends. Here the CDR3 reads CASRYRHIGMNTEAFF. DNA of the CDR3: TGTGCCAGCAGATACAGACATATTGGGATGAACACTGAAGCTTTCTTT.

This clonotype showed up just once. This chain uses TRBV3-1 with TRBJ1-1; D uncertain. Trimming took off 5 bases at V and 1 base at J, with 11 bases between the two ends. The CDR3 totals 14 residues. Germline V gives CDR1 LGHDT, CDR2 YNNKEL (reference sequence). The CDR3: CASSSTRKNTEAFF. Written as DNA, the CDR3 is TGTGCCAGCAGCTCGACTCGGAAGAACACTGAAGCTTTCTTT.

This chain uses TRBV3-1 with TRBJ2-1; D gene unclear. This CDR3 contains 13 residues. Germline lookup yields CDR1 LGHDT and CDR2 YNNKEL (reference sequence). V was trimmed by 1 base and J by 3 bases, leaving 4 bases between them. The CDR3 spells CASSQGNYNEQFF. CDR3 sequence (DNA): TGTGCCAGCAGCCAAGGAAACTACAATGAGCAGTTCTTC.

The chain carries TRBV29-1 and TRBJ2-1; 12 bases map to TRBD2. The CDR3 runs 14 residues. Germline V lookup: CDR1 SQVTM, CDR2 ANQGSEA. With V trimmed by 7 bases and J by 4 bases, 5 bases remained unmatched. CDR3 nucleotides: TGCAGCGCCTGGACTAGCGGGGAGTACAATGAGCAGTTCTTC. Protein: CSAWTSGEYNEQFF.

The rearrangement links TRBV6-2 or TRBV6-3 to TRBJ2-7; 13 bases fit TRBD2. CDR3 length: 13 residues. The J segment lost 7 bases and the V segment lost 4 bases, leaving 1 base of the junction unmatched. CDR1 is MNHEY and CDR2 is SVGEGT in the germline V gene. The CDR3 loop is CASSWTSGGEQYF. The CDR3 nucleotides are TGTGCCAGCAGTTGGACTAGCGGGGGAGAGCAGTACTTC.

This clonotype was seen only once. V and J are TRBV5-1 and TRBJ2-6, with D perhaps TRBD1 (6 bases). Germline V lookup: CDR1 SGHRS, CDR2 YFSETQ. V was shortened by 4 bases and J by 0 bases, with 14 bases between the two germline ends. CDR3 length: 17 residues. As DNA, the CDR3 is TGCGCCAGCAGCCCCGGACAGCCGAGCTCTGGGGCCAACGTCCTGACTTTC. It specifies CASSPGQPSSGANVLTF. Using reference TRBV5-1 and TRBJ2-6 for the parts outside the CDR3, the full variable domain is KAGVTQTPRYLIKTRGQQVTLSCSPISGHRSVSWYQQTPGQGLQFLFEYFSETQRNKGNFPGRFSGRQFSNSRSEMNVSTLELGDSALYLCASSPGQPSSGANVLTFGAGSRLTVL.

The genes are TRBV14 and TRBJ2-7; a weak D match, TRBD2 (5 bases). CDR1 and CDR2 from the germline V gene are SGHDN and FVKESK. V lost 4 bases, J lost 3 bases, and 10 bases lay in between. There are 13 residues in the CDR3. The CDR3 nucleotides read TGTGCCAGCAGCCTCCAGGCGGGCTACGAGCAGTACTTC. Amino acids: CASSLQAGYEQYF. Using reference TRBV14 and TRBJ2-7 for the parts outside the CDR3, the full variable domain is EAGVTQFPSHSVIEKGQTVTLRCDPISGHDNLYWYRRVMGKEIKFLLHFVKESKQDESGMPNNRFLAERTGGTYSTLKVQPAELEDSGVYFCASSLQAGYEQYFGPGTRLTVT.

The rearrangement links TRBV19 to TRBJ2-2; 8 positions match TRBD1. From germline, CDR1 is LNHDA and CDR2 SQIVND (reference sequence). This CDR3 contains 13 residues. J was trimmed by 5 bases and V by 8 bases; bases with no gene match: 4. In nucleotides, the CDR3 is TGTGCCAGTTGGACAGGGTGGACCGGGGAGCTGTTTTTT. The encoded protein is CASWTGWTGELFF.

The chain couples TRBV2 to TRBJ2-7, with 7 bases matching TRBD2. The ends lost 4 bases at V and 0 bases at J; junction bases unmatched: 12. The CDR3 length is 17 residues. The germline CDR1 and CDR2 sequences are SNHLY and FYNNEI. In DNA, the CDR3 is TGTGCCAGCAGTGGCCTAGCGGAAAGACGCCTCTCCTACGAGCAGTACTTC. This gives the protein CASSGLAERRLSYEQYF.

This chain connects TRBV7-2 to TRBJ2-1; D not certain. The CDR3 has 12 residues. Germline loops: CDR1 SGHTA, CDR2 FQGNSA. V lost 2 bases, J lost 6 bases, and 5 bases lay in between. CDR3 DNA: TGTGCCAGCAGCTTATTCGTCAATGAGCAGTTCTTC. Translated, it gives CASSLFVNEQFF.

This clonotype has just one count. The V and J genes are TRBV20-1 and TRBJ2-3; D is undetermined. V gave up 5 bases and J gave up 4 bases, with 16 bases separating them. This CDR3 has 14 amino acids. Germline loops: CDR1 DFQATT, CDR2 SNEGSKA (reference sequence). In DNA form, the CDR3 reads TGCAGTGCTCCACCGAATCTCGGCCCAGATACGCAGTATTTT. This codes for CSAPPNLGPDTQYF.

CDR3 sequence: CSGGWNEKLFF. CDR3 coding DNA: TGCAGCGGCGGCTGGAATGAAAAACTGTTTTTT. This sequence joins TRBV29-1 and TRBJ1-4; D is unresolved. Trimming pared 7 bases from V and 5 bases from J, leaving 8 bases between. This CDR3 has 11 amino acids. The germline V gene encodes CDR1 SQVTM and CDR2 ANQGSEA.

V is TRBV13 and J is TRBJ2-1; 11 bases are a match to TRBD2. The CDR3 runs 14 residues. The ends lost 9 bases at V and 6 bases at J; junction bases unmatched: 7. CDR1 and CDR2 from the germline V gene are PRHDT and FYEKMQ (reference sequence). The CDR3 DNA follows: TGTGCCAGTGCCGGGACTAGCGGACCCAATGAGCAGTTCTTC. Translating gives CASAGTSGPNEQFF.

The chain links TRBV30 to TRBJ1-5; D is perhaps TRBD1 (5 bases). Germline V gene data show CDR1 as GTSNPN and CDR2 as SVGIG (reference sequence). The CDR3 runs to 13 residues. Trimming pared 5 bases from V and 4 bases from J, leaving 12 bases between. The CDR3 sequence: CAWGQKGNQPQHF. The CDR3 DNA reads as TGTGCCTGGGGACAAAAAGGGAATCAGCCCCAGCATTTT.

The chain is built from TRBV5-1 and TRBJ2-3; TRBD1 might be the D (7 bases). Per the germline V gene, CDR1 is SGHRS and CDR2 is YFSETQ. V was clipped by 5 bases and J by 3 bases, with 13 bases between them. CDR3 length equals 14 residues. This CDR3 reads CASRTTGRTDTQYF. For the CDR3, the DNA is TGCGCCAGCAGGACGACAGGGAGGACAGATACGCAGTATTTT.